This record concerns one TCR beta chain sequence. This sample stems from a study of blood T cell repertoires in COVID-19. The assay was immunoSEQ multiplex PCR, and TCRdb's table has in-frame clones only and misses some. The sample yields roughly 65,000 clones, about 81% seen once. Germline V lookup: CDR1 LNHDA, CDR2 SQIVND (reference sequence). The V gene end was trimmed by 0 bases and the J gene end by 3 bases; junction bases not matched to a gene: 5. This CDR3 contains 17 residues. This clonotype was obtained from a man older than 75 with acute or convalescent COVID-19. J is TRBJ2-6 and V is TRBV19; TRBD2 aligns across 7 bases. Specimen: peripheral blood. The CDR3 is CASSIDLRESGANVLTF. CDR3 bases: TGTGCCAGTAGTATAGATCTGCGGGAGAGTGGGGCCAACGTCCTGACTTTC.